This T cell receptor (beta chain) was recorded in a study of regulatory T cells in long-lasting Graves disease. General study findings and limits: The study found persistent patients shared more public clonotypes (around 2,500) than new patients (about 1,000).

This clonotype was seen only a few times. Its antigen is unknown. With 4 bases removed from V and 3 bases from J, the gap between germline ends came to 9 bases. Germline V gene sequence: CDR1 SQVTM, CDR2 ANQGSEA. This CDR3 is built from 13 residues. Time point in this sample: persistent/refractory GD, antithyroid drugs over 5 years with positive TRAb. Scientists built the TCR library using RNA that was extracted from PBMCs. Building the TCR beta libraries relied on iRepertoire HTBI primers, and CDR3 regions underwent Arm-PCR. A single record per CDR3 protein comes from TCRdb applying MiXCR to the multiplex PCR reads. Among about 310,000 distinct CDR3 sequences, around 23% were seen once, and the ten largest hold just over 55%.

Here the sequenced sample was peripheral blood mononuclear cells (PBMCs), taken when the disease was refractory, from a patient treated with antithyroid drugs. The chain joins TRBV29-1 to TRBJ1-4; D unresolved. The receptor's source is a female donor with Graves disease. The CDR3 DNA sequence: TGCAGCGTTGTAGAGGCAGCTAATGAAAAACTGTTTTTT. Its protein product is CSVVEAANEKLFF.